This TCR beta chain was obtained from a study of blood T cell repertoires in COVID-19. This CDR3 comprises 12 residues. Trimming removed 5 bases at V and 7 bases at J, with 11 bases between. Germline V gene lookup returns CDR1 SGHTA and CDR2 FQGTGA. In the authors' methods: Amplification from reference gene primers served as the basis for estimated nucleated cell counts. Some clones are missing from TCRdb's copy, which holds only in-frame ones; the method was immunoSEQ multiplex PCR. The DNA gave D and trimming, while V, J and clone size come from that table. The sample shows over 200,000 clones, more than 70% of them seen only once. This clone has just one count.

The gene calls are TRBV7-3 and TRBJ1-2; D possibly corresponds to TRBD1 (6 bases). This sequence originates from a woman aged 50 to 60 with acute or convalescent COVID-19. Material: peripheral blood. The CDR3 region is CASSPGEGGYTF. The CDR3 coding sequence is TGTGCCAGCAGCCCAGGGGAAGGTGGCTACACCTTC.